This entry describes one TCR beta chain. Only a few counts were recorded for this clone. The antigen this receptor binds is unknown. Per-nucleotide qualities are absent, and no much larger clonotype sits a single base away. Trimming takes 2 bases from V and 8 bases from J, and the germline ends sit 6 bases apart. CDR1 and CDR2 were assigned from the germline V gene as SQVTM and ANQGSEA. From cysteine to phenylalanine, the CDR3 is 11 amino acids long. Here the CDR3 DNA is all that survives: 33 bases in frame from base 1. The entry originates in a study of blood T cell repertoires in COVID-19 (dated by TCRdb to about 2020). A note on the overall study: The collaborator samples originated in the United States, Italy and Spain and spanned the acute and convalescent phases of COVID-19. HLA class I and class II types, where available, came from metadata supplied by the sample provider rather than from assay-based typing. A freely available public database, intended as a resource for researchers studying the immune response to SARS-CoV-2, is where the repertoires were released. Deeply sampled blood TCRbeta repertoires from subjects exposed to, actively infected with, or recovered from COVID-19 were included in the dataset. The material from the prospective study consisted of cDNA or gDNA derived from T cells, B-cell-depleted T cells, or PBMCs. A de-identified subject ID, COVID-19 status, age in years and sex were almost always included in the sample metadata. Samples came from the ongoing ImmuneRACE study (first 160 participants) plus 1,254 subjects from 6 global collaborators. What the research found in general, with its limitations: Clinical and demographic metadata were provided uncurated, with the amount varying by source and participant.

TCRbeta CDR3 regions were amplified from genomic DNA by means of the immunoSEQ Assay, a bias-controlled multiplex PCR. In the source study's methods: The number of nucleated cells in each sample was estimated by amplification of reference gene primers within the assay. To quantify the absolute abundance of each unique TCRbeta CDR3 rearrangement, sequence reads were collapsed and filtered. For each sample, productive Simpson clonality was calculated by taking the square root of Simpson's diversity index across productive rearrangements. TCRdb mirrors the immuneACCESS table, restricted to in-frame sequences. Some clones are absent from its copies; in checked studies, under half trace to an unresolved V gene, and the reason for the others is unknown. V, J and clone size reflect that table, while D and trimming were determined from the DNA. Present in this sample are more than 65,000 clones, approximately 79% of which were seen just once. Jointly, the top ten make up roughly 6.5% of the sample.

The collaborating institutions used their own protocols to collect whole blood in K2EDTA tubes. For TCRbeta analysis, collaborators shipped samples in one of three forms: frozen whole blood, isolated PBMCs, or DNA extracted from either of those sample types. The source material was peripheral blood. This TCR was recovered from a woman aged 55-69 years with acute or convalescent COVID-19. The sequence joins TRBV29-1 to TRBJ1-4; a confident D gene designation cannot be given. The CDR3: CSVEKTEKLFF. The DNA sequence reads TGCAGCGTTGAAAAGACAGAAAAACTGTTTTTT.